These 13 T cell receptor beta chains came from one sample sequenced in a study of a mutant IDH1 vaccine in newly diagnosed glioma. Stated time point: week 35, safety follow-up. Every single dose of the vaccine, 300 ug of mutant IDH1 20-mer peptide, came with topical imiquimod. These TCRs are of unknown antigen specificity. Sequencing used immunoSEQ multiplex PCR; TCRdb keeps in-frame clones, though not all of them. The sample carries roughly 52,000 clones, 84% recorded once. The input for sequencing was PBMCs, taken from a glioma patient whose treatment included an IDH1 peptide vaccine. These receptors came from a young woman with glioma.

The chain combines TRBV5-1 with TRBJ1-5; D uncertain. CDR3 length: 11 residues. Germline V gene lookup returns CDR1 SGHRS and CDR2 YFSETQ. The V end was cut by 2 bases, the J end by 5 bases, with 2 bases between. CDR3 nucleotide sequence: TGCGCCAGCAGCTTTCATCAGCCCCAGCATTTT. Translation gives CASSFHQPQHF.

DNA for the CDR3: TGTGCCAGCAGCTTGAATGTGATTGGTGAAAAACTGTTTTTT. Encoded protein: CASSLNVIGEKLFF. The chain employs TRBV5-6 and TRBJ1-4; D remains unclear. Trimming pared 1 base from V and 7 bases from J, leaving 11 bases between. The germline CDR1 and CDR2 sequences are SGHDT and YYEEEE. The CDR3 spans 14 residues.

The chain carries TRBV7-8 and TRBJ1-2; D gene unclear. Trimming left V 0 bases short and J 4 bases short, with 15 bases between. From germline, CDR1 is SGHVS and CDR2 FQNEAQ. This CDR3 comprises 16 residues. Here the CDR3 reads CASSLAGSQAGYGYTF. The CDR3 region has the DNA TGTGCCAGCAGCTTAGCCGGTTCCCAGGCTGGCTATGGCTACACCTTC. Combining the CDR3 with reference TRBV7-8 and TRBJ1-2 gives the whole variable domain GAGVSQSPRYKVAKRGQDVALRCDPISGHVSLFWYQQALGQGPEFLTYFQNEAQLDKSGLPSDRFFAERPEGSVSTLKIQRTQQEDSAVYLCASSLAGSQAGYGYTFGSGTRLTVV.

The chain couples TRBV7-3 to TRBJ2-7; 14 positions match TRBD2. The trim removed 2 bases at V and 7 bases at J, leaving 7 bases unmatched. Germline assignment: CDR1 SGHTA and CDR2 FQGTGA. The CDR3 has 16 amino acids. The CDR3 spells CASSLGPGLAGVEQYF. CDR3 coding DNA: TGTGCCAGCAGCTTAGGCCCGGGACTAGCGGGAGTAGAGCAGTACTTC.

The CDR3 here is CASSEMRGANNEQFF. In DNA form, the CDR3 reads TGTGCCAGCAGTGAAATGAGGGGAGCTAACAATGAGCAGTTCTTC. This sequence joins TRBV2 and TRBJ2-1; D might be TRBD1 or TRBD2, each matching 5 bases. The V and J ends lost 2 bases and 5 bases respectively, with 13 bases between them. Per the germline V gene, CDR1 is SNHLY and CDR2 is FYNNEI. The CDR3 is made up of 15 amino acids.

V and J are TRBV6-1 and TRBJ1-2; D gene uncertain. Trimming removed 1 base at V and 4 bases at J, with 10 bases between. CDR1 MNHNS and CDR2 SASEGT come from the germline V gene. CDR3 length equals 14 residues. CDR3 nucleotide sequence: TGTGCCAGCAGTGAAGTCTTGGGTGGCTATGGCTACACCTTC. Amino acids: CASSEVLGGYGYTF.

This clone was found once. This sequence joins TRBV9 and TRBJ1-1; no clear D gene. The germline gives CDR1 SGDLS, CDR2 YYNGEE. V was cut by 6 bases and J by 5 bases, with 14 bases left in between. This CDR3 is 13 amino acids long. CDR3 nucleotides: TGTGCCAGCACCAGATTGGGAGGTACTGAAGCTTTCTTT. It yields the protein CASTRLGGTEAFF.

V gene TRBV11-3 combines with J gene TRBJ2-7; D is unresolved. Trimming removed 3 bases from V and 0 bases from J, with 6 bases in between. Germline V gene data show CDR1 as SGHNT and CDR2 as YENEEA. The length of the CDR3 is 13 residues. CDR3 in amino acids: CASSFYDSYEQYF. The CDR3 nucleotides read TGTGCCAGCAGCTTCTACGACTCCTACGAGCAGTACTTC.

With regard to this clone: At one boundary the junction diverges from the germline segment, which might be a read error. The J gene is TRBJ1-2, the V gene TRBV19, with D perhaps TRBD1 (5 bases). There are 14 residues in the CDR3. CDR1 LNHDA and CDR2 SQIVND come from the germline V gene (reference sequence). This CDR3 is CAGSTWGSNYGYTF. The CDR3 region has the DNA TGTGCCGGTAGTACGTGGGGCAGTAACTATGGCTACACCTTC.

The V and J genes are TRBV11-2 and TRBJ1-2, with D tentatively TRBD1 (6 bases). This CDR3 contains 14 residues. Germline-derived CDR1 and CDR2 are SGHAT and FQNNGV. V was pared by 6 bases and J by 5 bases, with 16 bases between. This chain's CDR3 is CASRETQGLYGYTF. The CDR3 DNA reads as TGTGCCAGCAGAGAGACACAGGGCCTGTATGGCTACACCTTC.

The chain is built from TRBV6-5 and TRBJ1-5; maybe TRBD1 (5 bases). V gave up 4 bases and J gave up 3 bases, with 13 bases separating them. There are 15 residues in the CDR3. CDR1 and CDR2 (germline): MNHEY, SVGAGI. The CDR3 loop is CASSWRRGLNQPQHF. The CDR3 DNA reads TGTGCCAGCAGTTGGAGAAGGGGCCTCAATCAGCCCCAGCATTTT.

The CDR3 region is CASGASPGPERIPDKNIQYF. The CDR3 DNA follows: TGTGCTAGTGGTGCCTCCCCCGGGCCCGAGAGGATCCCAGACAAAAACATTCAGTACTTC. This chain links TRBV12-5 with TRBJ2-4; no clear D gene. Germline CDR1 reads LGHNT; CDR2 reads FRNRAP. V was cut by 5 bases and J by 3 bases, with 29 bases left in between. The CDR3 is made up of 20 amino acids. The complete variable domain, with remaining parts taken from reference TRBV12-5 and TRBJ2-4, reads DARVTQTPRHKVTEMGQEVTMRCQPILGHNTVFWYRQTMMQGLELLAYFRNRAPLDDSGMPKDRFSAEMPDATLATLKIQPSEPRDSAVYFCASGASPGPERIPDKNIQYFGAGTRLSVL.

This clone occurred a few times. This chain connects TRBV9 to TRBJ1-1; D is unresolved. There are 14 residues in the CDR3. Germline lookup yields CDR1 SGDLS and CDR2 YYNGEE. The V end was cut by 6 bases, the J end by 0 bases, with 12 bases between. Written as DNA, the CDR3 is TGTGCCAGCACCCGACACATATTGAACACTGAAGCTTTCTTT. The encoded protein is CASTRHILNTEAFF. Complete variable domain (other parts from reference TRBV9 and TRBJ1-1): DSGVTQTPKHLITATGQRVTLRCSPRSGDLSVYWYQQSLDQGLQFLIQYYNGEERAKGNILERFSAQQFPDLHSELNLSSLELGDSALYFCASTRHILNTEAFFGQGTRLTVV.